Presented here are 26 T cell receptor beta chains from one specimen sequenced in a study of metastatic and nonmetastatic thyroid tumors (dated by TCRdb to the early 2020s). The library relied on PCR. The instrument was an Illumina HiSeq 4000. TCRdb reworked the public reads: Q25 trimming with fastp, MiXCR clone assembly, productive beta chains retained. Within this sample are roughly 18,000 clones, with 34% of them counted one time only. Jointly, the top ten make up 10% of the sample. No patient had received any treatment before thyroid surgery. Sequencing used tumor tissue. Receptor source: a male donor with papillary thyroid cancer or a benign thyroid nodule (not recorded which). Some clones in this sample may be carry-over from other donors' samples.

This clone was seen a few times. A much larger clone lies a single base off, so this may be a read error. Additional DNA sequences in this sample encode the identical CDR3. The V call is TRBV29-1, the J call TRBJ2-3; D gene unclear. Germline assignment: CDR1 SQVTM and CDR2 ANQGSEA. CDR3 length: 12 residues. In DNA, the CDR3 is TGCAGCGTTGATGTTGGAACAGATACGCAATATTTT. Translating it yields CSVDVGTDTQYF.

This clone was recorded a few times. The chain joins TRBV6-1 to TRBJ2-7, with 8 nucleotides matching TRBD2. The junction had 7 bases not matched to a gene; V was cut back by 8 bases and J by 1 base. CDR3 length equals 14 residues. Germline CDR1 and CDR2: MNHNS and SASEGT. The CDR3 reads CASLITSGSYEQYF. DNA of the CDR3: TGTGCCAGCCTAATTACTAGCGGATCCTACGAGCAGTACTTC.

The gene calls are TRBV5-1 and TRBJ1-2; the match to TRBD1 covers 8 bases. With 2 bases clipped from V and 2 bases from J, the junction kept 5 bases outside the gene matches. The CDR3 spans 15 residues. Germline-derived CDR1 and CDR2 are SGHRS and YFSETQ. This chain's CDR3 is CASSLGTGPNYGYTF. The CDR3 DNA reads as TGCGCCAGCAGCTTAGGGACAGGACCGAACTATGGCTACACCTTC.

This clone was detected many times. The chain recombines TRBV20-1 with TRBJ2-5; TRBD1 might be the D (5 bases). Germline CDR1 is DFQATT and CDR2 is SNEGSKA (reference sequence). This CDR3 comprises 12 residues. The V end lost 4 bases, the J end lost 2 bases, and 8 bases lay between the germline ends. CDR3 sequence: CSAMDTQETQYF. The CDR3 region has the DNA TGCAGTGCTATGGACACGCAAGAGACCCAGTACTTC.

As for this clone: A read error is possible here, since a much larger clone lies one base away. The chain joins TRBV6-1 to TRBJ2-1; 10 nucleotides agree with TRBD2. Unmatched junction bases numbered 17, after V lost 10 bases and J lost 8 bases. The CDR3 loop spans 16 amino acids. Germline-derived CDR1 and CDR2 are MNHNS and SASEGT. The CDR3 spells CATGSLAGGFVDEQFF. The CDR3 DNA reads as TGTGCCACCGGGTCATTAGCGGGAGGCTTTGTCGATGAGCAGTTCTTC.

In nucleotides, the CDR3 is TGCGCCAGCAGCACGACGGCCAGTGAAAGCGAGCAGTACTTC. It codes for CASSTTASESEQYF. This chain links TRBV5-1 with TRBJ2-7, with D hard to call. This CDR3 has 14 residues. Looked up from germline, CDR1 is SGHRS and CDR2 is YFSETQ. V lost 4 bases and J 6 bases, leaving 17 bases between the germline ends.

This clone occurred many times. It may be a read error: a sequence one base away is much more abundant. The sample has other DNA sequences that encode this CDR3 too. The V call is TRBV27, the J call TRBJ2-6; TRBD1 is a possible D gene (5 bases). Germline V CDR1 and CDR2: MNHEY, SMNVEV (reference sequence). This CDR3 is built from 15 residues. The CDR3 DNA reads TGTGCCAGCAGTTTAAAGAACTCTGGGGCCAACGTCCTAACTTTC. Residues: CASSLKNSGANVLTF.

The table lists this clone with many counts. The chain links TRBV29-1 to TRBJ1-4; 9 bases fit TRBD1. Germline V gene data show CDR1 as SQVTM and CDR2 as ANQGSEA. V lost 5 bases and J lost 8; bases outside the gene matches: 6. This CDR3 spans 13 amino acids. CDR3: CSVLGQGQEKLFF. CDR3 nucleotides: TGCAGCGTTTTAGGACAGGGGCAAGAAAAACTGTTTTTT.

Relative to its sample, this clone is medium-sized. The chain uses TRBV30 and TRBJ2-7; D gene unclear. The germline CDR1 and CDR2 sequences are GTSNPN and SVGIG (reference sequence). The CDR3 loop spans 14 amino acids. The V gene lost 2 bases and the J gene lost 5 bases, with 16 bases spanning the gap. The CDR3: CAWSISLLFHEQYF. The CDR3 coding sequence is TGTGCCTGGAGTATCTCCCTACTTTTCCACGAGCAGTACTTC.

This clone has only a few counts. This is likely a read error, given that the CDR3 carries no conserved phenylalanine or tryptophan at its end. J is TRBJ2-3 and V is TRBV2, with TRBD2 matching over 7 bases. The V gene's germline CDR1 is SNHLY and CDR2 FYNNEI. This CDR3 is 14 amino acids long. CDR3 sequence: CASSSGTRTYTQYL. The CDR3 coding sequence is TGTGCCAGCAGTAGCGGGACTCGCACATATACGCAGTATCTT.

This clone occurred a few times. The germline gene is not matched at one end of the junction; a read error may be the cause. The genes are TRBV27 and TRBJ1-1, with unresolved D. The CDR3 sequence is 14 residues long. Germline CDR1 MNHEY, CDR2 SMNVEV (reference sequence). CDR3 in DNA: TGTGCCAGCAGTTTGGAGCGGGTAAACACTGAAGGTTTCTTT. Its protein product is CASSLERVNTEGFF.

This clone was detected many times. The CDR3 protein is CATSREDRAKNIQYF. The DNA of the CDR3 is TGTGCCACCAGCAGAGAGGATAGGGCCAAAAACATTCAGTACTTC. This chain links TRBV15 with TRBJ2-4, with D hard to call. Per germline, CDR1 LNHNV and CDR2 YYDKDF (reference sequence). The V gene lost 0 bases and the J gene lost 1 base, with 7 bases spanning the gap. This CDR3 contains 15 residues. Complete variable domain (other parts from reference TRBV15 and TRBJ2-4): DAMVIQNPRYQVTQFGKPVTLSCSQTLNHNVMYWYQQKSSQAPKLLFHYYDKDFNNEADTPDNFQSRRPNTSFCFLDIRSPGLGDTAMYLCATSREDRAKNIQYFGAGTRLSVL.

This clone is deemed medium-sized. V gene TRBV20-1 combines with J gene TRBJ2-7; the D call may be TRBD1 or TRBD2 (5 bases each). The V gene lost 6 bases and the J gene lost 5 bases, with 26 bases spanning the gap. Germline V gives CDR1 DFQATT, CDR2 SNEGSKA (reference sequence). This CDR3 contains 16 residues. CDR3 residues: CSALSRKRGDGNEQYF. CDR3 DNA sequence: TGCAGTGCCCTTTCCCGGAAAAGAGGGGATGGCAACGAGCAGTACTTC.

In DNA form, the CDR3 reads TGCAGTGCTAGAGATATTAGCTACACCGGGGAGCTGTTTTTT. Translating gives CSARDISYTGELFF. The chain combines TRBV20-1 with TRBJ2-2; D not certain. Germline V lookup: CDR1 DFQATT, CDR2 SNEGSKA (reference sequence). The CDR3 runs to 14 residues. V shed 0 bases and J shed 3 bases, with 8 bases lying between them.

The gene calls are TRBV11-2 and TRBJ2-1; D remains unclear. V shed 2 bases and J shed 7 bases, with 15 bases lying between them. Germline-derived CDR1 and CDR2 are SGHAT and FQNNGV. CDR3 size: 15 residues. CDR3 sequence reads: CASSLFPAGENEQFF. DNA for the CDR3: TGTGCCAGCAGCTTATTTCCAGCTGGAGAGAATGAGCAGTTCTTC.

This clone is medium-sized by share. The identical CDR3 is also encoded by other nucleotide sequences in the sample. The rearrangement joins TRBV6-1 to TRBJ1-5; D not certain. Deletions cut 6 bases from V and 0 bases from J, with 6 bases between. CDR1 is MNHNS and CDR2 is SASEGT in the germline V gene. This CDR3 spans 13 amino acids. CDR3 in DNA: TGTGCCAGCAGGGTAGATAGCAATCAGCCCCAGCATTTT. It yields the protein CASRVDSNQPQHF.

This clone occurred a few times. The junction differs from germline at one of its ends, possibly a read error. The rearrangement joins TRBV28 to TRBJ1-6; 7 positions agree with TRBD1. Germline V gene lookup returns CDR1 MDHEN and CDR2 SYDVKM. There are 13 residues in the CDR3. The CDR3 reads CASSLTGNSPLYF. The CDR3 coding sequence is TGTGCCAGCAGTCTGACAGGGAATTCACCCCTCTACTTT.

Turning to this clone: This likely comes from a read error, as the CDR3 has no conserved phenylalanine or tryptophan at its end. The chain couples TRBV2 to TRBJ1-2; D uncertain. The CDR3 is made up of 11 amino acids. The V gene's germline CDR1 is SNHLY and CDR2 FYNNEI. CDR3 in DNA: TGTGCCAGCAGTGTGCACTATGTCTACACCCTC. Protein product: CASSVHYVYTL.

This clone was seen at least ten times. The same CDR3 can be traced to other DNA sequences in this sample. The chain links TRBV20-1 to TRBJ1-2; D is unresolved. This CDR3 has 13 residues. V was cut by 0 bases and J by 3 bases, with 8 bases left in between. Germline V gene lookup returns CDR1 DFQATT and CDR2 SNEGSKA (reference sequence). Here the CDR3 DNA reads TGCAGTGCTAGAGATCTCGGGGACTATGGCTACACCTTC. Amino acid sequence: CSARDLGDYGYTF.

V is TRBV20-1 and J is TRBJ2-7; TRBD1 agrees at 7 bases. The CDR3 is made up of 12 amino acids. Germline loops: CDR1 DFQATT, CDR2 SNEGSKA (reference sequence). J was trimmed by 6 bases and V by 5 bases; bases with no gene match: 7. The DNA of the CDR3 is TGCAGTGCTGAGGTACAGGGGACCGAGCAGTACTTC. Its protein is CSAEVQGTEQYF.

This clone was counted at least ten times. This CDR3 is also generated by other DNA sequences in the sample. The chain employs TRBV3-1 and TRBJ1-1; unclear D gene. The CDR3 runs to 13 residues. V was trimmed by 1 base and J by 10 bases, leaving 13 bases between them. From germline, CDR1 is LGHDT and CDR2 YNNKEL (reference sequence). The DNA for the CDR3 is TGTGCCAGCAGCCAAGGGGTCTCGGGTTCAGCTTTCTTT. Its protein product is CASSQGVSGSAFF.

Remarks on this clone: A read error may explain this, as a much larger clone is one base away. Other DNA sequences in the same sample also yield this CDR3. The chain is built from TRBV28 and TRBJ2-3, with 7 bases lining up with TRBD2. CDR1 is MDHEN and CDR2 is SYDVKM in the germline V gene. J gave up 6 bases and V 4 bases, and 7 bases lay outside the gene matches. The CDR3 runs 14 residues. CDR3 in DNA: TGTGCCAGCAGTTCGCCCAGGGAGGGTGATACGCAGTATTTT. Protein product: CASSSPREGDTQYF.

The chain carries TRBV6-1 and TRBJ2-3; perhaps TRBD1 as D (6 bases). This CDR3 contains 15 residues. Per germline, CDR1 MNHNS and CDR2 SASEGT. Trimming took off 8 bases at V and 4 bases at J, with 19 bases between the two ends. This CDR3 is CASYTGTRGADTQYF. DNA of the CDR3: TGTGCCAGCTATACCGGGACACGGGGCGCAGATACGCAGTATTTT.

As regards this clone: This could be a read error, since a much larger clone is one nucleotide away. The V and J genes are TRBV20-1 and TRBJ2-4; D not resolved. The CDR3 is 13 amino acids. Germline V gene data show CDR1 as DFQATT and CDR2 as SNEGSKA (reference sequence). Trimming left V 7 bases short and J 0 bases short, with 10 bases between. CDR3 region: CSDNEIAKNIQYF. The CDR3 bases are TGCAGTGATAACGAGATAGCCAAAAACATTCAGTACTTC.

This clone occurred many times. The rearrangement links TRBV28 to TRBJ2-1; TRBD2 matches 16 bases. The CDR3 spans 15 residues. With V trimmed by 6 bases and J by 15 bases, 11 bases remained unmatched. CDR1 and CDR2 (germline): MDHEN, SYDVKM. The chain's CDR3 is CASRPGTSGRAGGFF. CDR3 sequence (DNA): TGTGCCAGCAGGCCTGGGACTAGCGGGAGGGCCGGTGGGTTCTTC.

The sample holds many counts of this clone. The chain is built from TRBV20-1 and TRBJ2-2, with a weak D call TRBD1 (6 bases). The CDR3 has 12 amino acids. Trimming took off 5 bases at V and 6 bases at J, with 10 bases between the two ends. Germline CDR1 and CDR2: DFQATT and SNEGSKA (reference sequence). The CDR3, as DNA: TGCAGTGCTCCCCGGACAGCCGGGGAGCTGTTTTTT. This encodes CSAPRTAGELFF.